The 9 T cell receptor beta chains in this list originate from one sample, sequenced in a study of blood T cell repertoires in COVID-19. Libraries were prepared by immunoSEQ multiplex PCR; TCRdb keeps only in-frame clonotypes and omits some of them. The sample consists of about 52,000 clones, roughly 90% of them appearing once. The sample was peripheral blood. The source is a man older than 75 with active or convalescent COVID-19.

V usage is TRBV19 and J usage is TRBJ2-7; TRBD2 might be the D (6 bases). V lost 5 bases, J lost 2 bases, and 13 bases lay in between. Germline V gene lookup returns CDR1 LNHDA and CDR2 SQIVND (reference sequence). The CDR3 totals 14 residues. As DNA, the CDR3 is TGTGCCAGTAGTGACGGGGGACTCACCTACGAGCAGTACTTC. Amino acids: CASSDGGLTYEQYF.

V and J are TRBV18 and TRBJ2-5, with 8 bases fitting TRBD2. This CDR3 has 14 amino acids. Germline CDR1 KGHSH, CDR2 LQKENI. With 5 bases clipped from V and 3 bases from J, the junction kept 5 bases outside the gene matches. The CDR3 here is CASSRSLAEETQYF. CDR3 DNA: TGTGCCAGCTCAAGGTCACTAGCGGAAGAGACCCAGTACTTC.

The chain links TRBV28 to TRBJ1-4, with 8 bases identical to TRBD1. Trimming took 6 bases from V and 4 from J; bases not matched to a gene: 7. The CDR3 runs to 15 residues. The germline V gene has CDR1 MDHEN and CDR2 SYDVKM. For the CDR3, the DNA is TGTGCCAGCAGCCCCCAGGGGGCAGGTAATGAAAAACTGTTTTTT. Translating gives CASSPQGAGNEKLFF. The complete variable domain, with remaining parts taken from reference TRBV28 and TRBJ1-4, reads DVKVTQSSRYLVKRTGEKVFLECVQDMDHENMFWYRQDPGLGLRLIYFSYDVKMKEKGDIPEGYSVSREKKERFSLILESASTNQTSMYLCASSPQGAGNEKLFFGSGTQLSVL.

This CDR3 reads CSVYRGGNTEAFF. The CDR3, as DNA: TGCAGCGTCTACCGGGGGGGAAACACTGAAGCTTTCTTT. V is TRBV29-1 and J is TRBJ1-1; D is possibly TRBD1 (5 bases). The germline V and J ends were trimmed by 6 bases and 2 bases, with 13 bases remaining between them. The germline V gene encodes CDR1 SQVTM and CDR2 ANQGSEA. The CDR3 runs 13 residues.

This clone has just a few counts. This sequence joins TRBV7-2 and TRBJ2-5, with no clear D. The CDR3 is 15 residues long. Germline CDR1 reads SGHTA; CDR2 reads FQGNSA. Trimming shortened V by 1 base and J by 5 bases, and 14 bases separated the two germline ends. CDR3: CASSLVSTSAETQYF. CDR3 bases: TGTGCCAGCAGCTTAGTTTCCACGTCAGCGGAGACCCAGTACTTC.

V and J are TRBV6-6 and TRBJ1-3; weak D call: TRBD1 (5 bases). Trimming removed 0 bases at V and 0 bases at J, with 9 bases between. The CDR3 runs 16 residues. The germline V gene has CDR1 MNHNY and CDR2 SVGAGI (reference sequence). The CDR3 DNA sequence: TGTGCCAGCAGTTACTCGGTCAGGGACTCTGGAAACACCATATATTTT. This sequence encodes CASSYSVRDSGNTIYF.

The chain couples TRBV29-1 to TRBJ1-2, with D maybe TRBD1 (5 bases). Trimming pared 5 bases from V and 7 bases from J, leaving 20 bases between. The germline CDR1 and CDR2 sequences are SQVTM and ANQGSEA. CDR3 length: 14 amino acids. CDR3 amino acids: CSVQGLWRQGGYTF. The CDR3 DNA reads as TGCAGCGTTCAGGGTTTGTGGCGCCAGGGTGGCTACACCTTC.

The chain couples TRBV7-9 to TRBJ1-2, with 7 bases lining up with TRBD1. V lost 5 bases and J lost 2; bases outside the gene matches: 5. The germline gives CDR1 SEHNR, CDR2 FQNEAQ (reference sequence). The CDR3 consists of 14 residues. The CDR3 DNA follows: TGTGCCAGCAGCAGTGGGACAGTGAACTATGGCTACACCTTC. Its protein is CASSSGTVNYGYTF.

This clone was counted a single time. The chain's CDR3 is CASNQPGQPVYGYTF. The CDR3 DNA follows: TGTGCCAGCAACCAACCGGGACAGCCGGTCTATGGCTACACCTTC. The rearrangement joins TRBV5-5 to TRBJ1-2, with TRBD1 identical over 7 bases. The CDR3 covers 15 residues. CDR1 SGHKS and CDR2 YYEKEE come from the germline V gene (reference sequence). The V segment lost 6 bases and the J segment 4 bases; nucleotides outside the gene matches: 12.